The 29 T cell receptor beta chains below come from one sample, sequenced in a study of cytomegalovirus exposure and HLA in healthy donors listed by TCRdb under 2017. The library was generated by the immunoSEQ multiplex PCR assay. For the multiplex PCR, a mixture combining 60 forward primers for TCR Vbeta segments and 13 reverse primers for TCR Jbeta segments was used. The table was pulled from immuneACCESS by TCRdb, which kept in-frame rearrangements only. Such tables lose some clones; where checked, under half of the loss comes from unresolved V genes, and the rest has no known cause. The sample contains about 110,000 clones, 76% of them found a single time. The ten top clones hold 7.7% of the sample. The sample taken for sequencing was PBMCs. These receptors were taken from a woman aged 45-59 years in good health and CMV-seropositive.

This clone was seen only a few times. The V and J genes are TRBV7-8 and TRBJ1-2; D is possibly TRBD1 (6 bases). V was trimmed by 5 bases and J by 6 bases, leaving 19 bases between them. Germline CDR1 reads SGHVS; CDR2 reads FQNEAQ. This CDR3 comprises 15 residues. The DNA for the CDR3 is TGTGCCAGCAGCCCGCGCAGGGGATCCTTCAATGGCTACACCTTC. This gives the protein CASSPRRGSFNGYTF. Based on the CDR3 plus reference TRBV7-8 and TRBJ1-2, the full variable domain is GAGVSQSPRYKVAKRGQDVALRCDPISGHVSLFWYQQALGQGPEFLTYFQNEAQLDKSGLPSDRFFAERPEGSVSTLKIQRTQQEDSAVYLCASSPRRGSFNGYTFGSGTRLTVV.

This clone was detected only a few times. V and J are TRBV27 and TRBJ1-1, with 9 bases that match TRBD1. The V and J ends lost 6 bases and 4 bases, in that order; junction bases with no gene match: 3. The germline V gene has CDR1 MNHEY and CDR2 SMNVEV (reference sequence). This CDR3 comprises 13 residues. The CDR3 protein is CASRATGGTEAFF. The CDR3, as DNA: TGTGCCAGCAGGGCGACAGGGGGCACTGAAGCTTTCTTT.

The genes are TRBV7-8 and TRBJ1-4; D perhaps matches TRBD1 (6 bases). The CDR3 extends over 15 amino acids. In germline, CDR1 is SGHVS, CDR2 FQNEAQ. Between the trimmed V and J ends, which lost 5 bases and 6 bases, there was a span of 16 bases. The CDR3 DNA reads as TGTGCCAGCAGCACCCCCAGGGGAGAGTATGAAAAACTGTTTTTT. This translates into CASSTPRGEYEKLFF.

This rearrangement joins TRBV5-4 to TRBJ2-3; 12 nucleotides line up with TRBD2. The CDR3 is made up of 16 amino acids. CDR1 and CDR2 from the germline V gene are SGHNT and YYREEE (reference sequence). J gave up 1 base and V 2 bases, and 2 bases lay outside the gene matches. The CDR3 DNA is TGTGCCAGCAGCTTTAGACTAGCGGGGGGCACAGATACGCAGTATTTT. Translating it yields CASSFRLAGGTDTQYF. Filled out from reference TRBV5-4 and TRBJ2-3, the complete variable domain reads ETGVTQSPTHLIKTRGQQVTLRCSSQSGHNTVSWYQQALGQGPQFIFQYYREEENGRGNFPPRFSGLQFPNYSSELNVNALELDDSALYLCASSFRLAGGTDTQYFGPGTRLTVL.

The V and J genes are TRBV7-8 and TRBJ2-7; D perhaps matches TRBD2 (6 bases). The CDR3 runs to 20 residues. Germline V gene sequence: CDR1 SGHVS, CDR2 FQNEAQ. V was trimmed by 6 bases and J by 0 bases, leaving 30 bases between them. Here the CDR3 DNA reads TGTGCCAGCAGACCTATGACCGGGACTTCCCTAGCCAACAGCTCCTACGAGCAGTACTTC. This gives the protein CASRPMTGTSLANSSYEQYF.

The chain couples TRBV2 to TRBJ2-1; TRBD2 aligns across 9 bases. Per germline, CDR1 SNHLY and CDR2 FYNNEI. J was trimmed by 10 bases and V by 1 base; bases with no gene match: 8. The CDR3 is made up of 15 amino acids. CDR3 bases: TGTGCCAGCAGTGAAGGGGTAGCGGGAGCGGGGGAGCAGTTCTTC. Translation gives CASSEGVAGAGEQFF.

This chain links TRBV19 with TRBJ2-2; unclear D gene. The CDR3 extends over 14 amino acids. V lost 3 bases and J 6 bases, leaving 11 bases between the germline ends. Germline CDR1 LNHDA, CDR2 SQIVND (reference sequence). This CDR3 is CASSIREPAGELFF. The CDR3 region has the DNA TGTGCCAGTAGTATTAGAGAGCCGGCCGGGGAGCTGTTTTTT.

CDR3 nucleotides: TGTGCCAGCAGCTGGAGGGCTACTAGCGGGGGGGGAGATACGCAGTATTTT. Protein product: CASSWRATSGGGDTQYF. The gene calls are TRBV5-4 and TRBJ2-3, with 13 bases matching TRBD2. After removal of 3 bases from V and 5 bases from J, the junction contained 9 bases not matched to a gene. In germline, CDR1 is SGHNT, CDR2 YYREEE (reference sequence). This CDR3 region has 17 residues.

The chain uses TRBV15 and TRBJ2-2; possibly TRBD2 for D (6 bases). The length of the CDR3 is 16 residues. From germline, CDR1 is LNHNV and CDR2 YYDKDF (reference sequence). Trimming shortened V by 5 bases and J by 5 bases, and 18 bases separated the two germline ends. The CDR3 DNA reads TGTGCCACCAGCCGGGATCGGCGGGATGGGACCGGGGAGCTGTTTTTT. The encoded protein is CATSRDRRDGTGELFF.

This clone has just a few counts. V is TRBV7-8 and J is TRBJ2-7, with no clear D. The CDR3 is 13 amino acids. Germline values: CDR1 SGHVS, CDR2 FQNEAQ. The ends were cut back, 1 base at V and 4 bases at J, with 8 bases in the middle. CDR3 DNA sequence: TGTGCCAGCAGCTTAGATTTTTCGTACGAGCAGTACTTC. As protein: CASSLDFSYEQYF. Looking up the rest from reference TRBV7-8 and TRBJ2-7 gives the full variable domain: GAGVSQSPRYKVAKRGQDVALRCDPISGHVSLFWYQQALGQGPEFLTYFQNEAQLDKSGLPSDRFFAERPEGSVSTLKIQRTQQEDSAVYLCASSLDFSYEQYFGPGTRLTVT.

The V call is TRBV4-2, the J call TRBJ2-7; 9 bases are shared with TRBD2. CDR3 length equals 14 residues. Trimming took 5 bases from V and 6 from J; bases not matched to a gene: 8. Germline CDR1 reads LGHNA; CDR2 reads YNFKEQ. The CDR3 here is CASSYYSGGSEQYF. In nucleotides, the CDR3 is TGTGCCAGCAGCTACTATAGCGGGGGCTCCGAGCAGTACTTC.

V usage is TRBV21-1 and J usage is TRBJ2-1; the DNA was not compared with TRBD2, the D call given in the table. TRBV21-1 is labeled a pseudogene. This CDR3 region has 15 residues. The CDR3 sequence is CASSARLAGYNEQFF. The CDR3 nucleotides are TGTGCCAGCAGCGCCCGACTAGCGGGGTACAATGAGCAGTTCTTC.

The CDR3 DNA follows: TGTGCCAGCAGTGAAGAGAAGACAAAAAGGGGCTACACCTTC. Translation gives CASSEEKTKRGYTF. The rearrangement joins TRBV2 to TRBJ1-2; D remains ambiguous. The ends were cut back, 1 base at V and 8 bases at J, with 14 bases in the middle. Germline-derived CDR1 and CDR2 are SNHLY and FYNNEI. The CDR3 sequence is 14 residues long.

This clone was seen a handful of times. V is TRBV7-8 and J is TRBJ2-3; no reliable D call. CDR1 is SGHVS, CDR2 FQNEAQ, per germline. V lost 3 bases, J lost 2 bases, and 18 bases lay in between. The CDR3 runs to 17 residues. CDR3 coding DNA: TGTGCCAGCAGCTTCCCCGAGTGGTCAGGATTCACAGATACGCAGTATTTT. As protein: CASSFPEWSGFTDTQYF.

The chain links TRBV14 to TRBJ2-7; 8 nucleotides match TRBD2. The trim removed 1 base at V and 1 base at J, leaving 12 bases unmatched. The CDR3 runs 18 residues. In germline, CDR1 is SGHDN, CDR2 FVKESK. DNA of the CDR3: TGTGCCAGCAGCCAAGTCGCGGGTGGGGGACTAGGATCCTACGAGCAGTACTTC. This translates into CASSQVAGGGLGSYEQYF. Supplemented by reference TRBV14 and TRBJ2-7, the full variable domain reads EAGVTQFPSHSVIEKGQTVTLRCDPISGHDNLYWYRRVMGKEIKFLLHFVKESKQDESGMPNNRFLAERTGGTYSTLKVQPAELEDSGVYFCASSQVAGGGLGSYEQYFGPGTRLTVT.

The V and J genes are TRBV6-6 and TRBJ2-5, with D maybe TRBD1 (6 bases). Trimming took off 4 bases at V and 5 bases at J, with 14 bases between the two ends. CDR3 length equals 14 residues. Germline V gives CDR1 MNHNY, CDR2 SVGAGI (reference sequence). The CDR3 sequence: CASSSGRGQETQYF. The DNA of the CDR3 is TGTGCCAGCAGTTCGGGCAGGGGTCAGGAGACCCAGTACTTC.

Turning to this clone: The junction shows a germline mismatch at one end, possibly a read error. The DNA for the CDR3 is TGTTCCAGCAGCCGCCAGGGGTTTGAAGCTTTCTTT. Encoded protein: CSSSRQGFEAFF. The chain is built from TRBV7-9 and TRBJ1-1; the D gene is possibly TRBD1 (6 bases). The CDR3 loop spans 12 amino acids. Germline CDR1 reads SEHNR; CDR2 reads FQNEAQ (reference sequence).

The V gene is TRBV12-5, the J gene TRBJ1-1; D gene unclear. Germline V CDR1 and CDR2: LGHNT, FRNRAP. Trimming shortened V by 6 bases and J by 5 bases, and 10 bases separated the two germline ends. The CDR3 loop spans 12 amino acids. Written as DNA, the CDR3 is TGTGCTAGTGGCCCCGAGTGGACTGAAGCTTTCTTT. Its translation is CASGPEWTEAFF.

The chain links TRBV6-5 to TRBJ1-4; the match to TRBD1 covers 10 bases. V lost 10 bases to trimming and J lost 4 bases; unmatched junction nucleotides: 3. From germline, CDR1 is MNHEY and CDR2 SVGAGI. This CDR3 region has 13 residues. The CDR3 DNA reads as TGTGCCATCGGGACAGGGGTTAATGAAAAACTGTTTTTT. This codes for CAIGTGVNEKLFF.

This chain joins TRBV27 and TRBJ1-2; 8 nucleotides align to TRBD1. From germline, CDR1 is MNHEY and CDR2 SMNVEV (reference sequence). The CDR3 consists of 13 residues. Losses at the gene ends were 5 bases for V and 6 bases for J; bases not matched to a gene: 5. CDR3 region: CASSTGQGNGYTF. DNA for the CDR3: TGTGCCAGCAGTACCGGACAGGGAAATGGCTACACCTTC.

The CDR3 reads CASSPLAGGLGANVLTF. CDR3 bases: TGCGCCAGCAGCCCCTTAGCGGGAGGGCTTGGGGCCAACGTCCTGACTTTC. The V call is TRBV5-1, the J call TRBJ2-6; 11 nucleotides match TRBD2. Losses at the gene ends were 4 bases for V and 3 bases for J; bases not matched to a gene: 6. Germline V gene data show CDR1 as SGHRS and CDR2 as YFSETQ. The CDR3 has 17 amino acids.

The gene calls are TRBV4-2 and TRBJ2-7, with a tentative D call TRBD2 (5 bases). The germline V and J ends were trimmed by 3 bases and 5 bases, with 11 bases remaining between them. Germline lookup yields CDR1 LGHNA and CDR2 YNFKEQ. CDR3 length: 13 amino acids. CDR3 region: CASSQGRENEQYF. CDR3 DNA: TGTGCCAGCAGCCAGGGGAGAGAGAACGAGCAGTACTTC.

By proportion, this clone is medium-sized. This specimen includes other DNA sequences encoding the same CDR3. The rearrangement joins TRBV9 to TRBJ1-2, with 8 bases lining up with TRBD1. Germline V gene data show CDR1 as SGDLS and CDR2 as YYNGEE. Losses at the gene ends were 4 bases for V and 8 bases for J; bases not matched to a gene: 13. This CDR3 spans 15 amino acids. CDR3: CASSPGATGVGGYTF. The CDR3 DNA reads TGTGCCAGCAGCCCAGGGGCGACAGGGGTTGGGGGCTACACCTTC. Complete variable domain (other parts from reference TRBV9 and TRBJ1-2): DSGVTQTPKHLITATGQRVTLRCSPRSGDLSVYWYQQSLDQGLQFLIQYYNGEERAKGNILERFSAQQFPDLHSELNLSSLELGDSALYFCASSPGATGVGGYTFGSGTRLTVV.

The V call is TRBV23-1, the J call TRBJ2-7; D gene ambiguous. TRBV23-1 is an ORF, and what it does is uncertain. Trimming cost V 5 bases and J 0 bases, with 11 bases left between them. The CDR3 length is 14 residues. As DNA, the CDR3 is TGCGCCAGCAGTAGCTTTTCGAGCTCCTACGAGCAGTACTTC. It specifies CASSSFSSSYEQYF.

The chain uses TRBV11-1 and TRBJ2-7; maybe TRBD1 (6 bases). Germline CDR1 and CDR2: SGHAT and FQDESV (reference sequence). This CDR3 comprises 13 residues. V was pared by 5 bases and J by 4 bases, with 12 bases between. This chain's CDR3 is CASSLTQGYEQYF. In DNA form, the CDR3 reads TGTGCCAGCAGCCTTACACAGGGATACGAGCAGTACTTC. Together with reference TRBV11-1 and TRBJ2-7, the CDR3 gives the full variable domain: EAEVAQSPRYKITEKSQAVAFWCDPISGHATLYWYRQILGQGPELLVQFQDESVVDDSQLPKDRFSAERLKGVDSTLKIQPAELGDSAMYLCASSLTQGYEQYFGPGTRLTVT.

This clone was found once. The gene calls are TRBV29-1 and TRBJ2-1; TRBD1 agrees at 12 bases. J gave up 10 bases and V 4 bases, and 8 bases lay outside the gene matches. In germline, CDR1 is SQVTM, CDR2 ANQGSEA. The CDR3 is made up of 14 amino acids. The CDR3 loop reads CSVAGGQGAYEQFF. In nucleotides, the CDR3 is TGCAGCGTTGCTGGGGGACAGGGGGCTTACGAGCAGTTCTTC.

The CDR3 DNA reads as TGTGCCACCGAAACAGGGACCTACGAGCAGTACTTC. Amino acid sequence: CATETGTYEQYF. The chain is built from TRBV6-1 and TRBJ2-7; a weak D match, TRBD1 (6 bases). The CDR3 totals 12 residues. CDR1 MNHNS and CDR2 SASEGT come from the germline V gene. The ends were cut back, 10 bases at V and 2 bases at J, with 12 bases in the middle.

The chain has TRBV4-1 and TRBJ2-2; 9 bases agree with TRBD1. The CDR3 is 17 residues long. CDR1 and CDR2 from the germline V gene are MGHRA and YSYEKL. With 1 base clipped from V and 6 bases from J, the junction kept 9 bases outside the gene matches. CDR3 DNA: TGCGCCAGCAGCCAAGTGGGGGGTTACAGGGGGCCCGGGGAGCTGTTTTTT. Amino acids: CASSQVGGYRGPGELFF.

The J gene is TRBJ1-5, the V gene TRBV9; possibly TRBD1 for D (5 bases). Germline V gene lookup returns CDR1 SGDLS and CDR2 YYNGEE. CDR3 length equals 15 residues. Trimming stripped 5 bases from V and 3 bases from J, with 15 bases between. CDR3 sequence: CASSPGGEANQPQHF. The CDR3 DNA is TGTGCCAGCAGTCCGGGGGGGGAGGCCAATCAGCCCCAGCATTTT.